Following are 7 T cell receptor beta chains from one sample sequenced in a study of cytomegalovirus exposure and HLA in healthy donors. It was with 60 Vbeta and 13 Jbeta primers that the PCR ran. Using immunoSEQ multiplex PCR, the repertoire was profiled, and TCRdb retains in-frame clones only, with some absent. The sample holds 150,000 to 200,000 clones; over 75% are singletons and the top ten take about 9.3%. The sequencing input was PBMCs. The source of these receptors is a man between 18 and 29 years old in good health and CMV-seropositive.

The rearrangement joins TRBV12-5 to TRBJ2-2; TRBD1 matches at 7 bases. There are 16 residues in the CDR3. Trimming took 1 base from V and 10 from J; bases not matched to a gene: 12. Germline-derived CDR1 and CDR2 are LGHNT and FRNRAP. Written as DNA, the CDR3 is TGTGCTAGTGGTTTGGACCCGACAGGGACACCGGCGGAGCTGTTTTTT. This sequence encodes CASGLDPTGTPAELFF.

This chain joins TRBV11-2 and TRBJ2-1, with TRBD1 matching over 8 bases. The CDR3 loop spans 16 amino acids. Germline-derived CDR1 and CDR2 are SGHAT and FQNNGV. V was pared by 1 base and J by 4 bases, with 6 bases of the junction left unmatched. For the CDR3, the DNA is TGTGCCAGCAGCTTAGTCGGCAGGGGGCATTACAATGAGCAGTTCTTC. It specifies CASSLVGRGHYNEQFF.

This chain links TRBV10-1 with TRBJ2-5, with 7 bases fitting TRBD1. Germline trimming cut 3 bases from V and 4 bases from J; bases unmatched to any gene: 5. Germline assignment: CDR1 WNHNN and CDR2 SYGVQD (reference sequence). The CDR3 is 14 amino acids. The CDR3 region is CASSDHRTGETQYF. CDR3 nucleotides: TGCGCCAGCAGTGACCACCGGACAGGAGAGACCCAGTACTTC.

This chain connects TRBV5-6 to TRBJ2-1; possibly TRBD1 for D (5 bases). Between the trimmed V and J ends, which lost 1 base and 8 bases, there was a span of 13 bases. The V gene's germline CDR1 is SGHDT and CDR2 YYEEEE. The CDR3 length is 14 residues. The CDR3 sequence is CASSLFTGAYEQFF. Here the CDR3 DNA reads TGTGCCAGCAGCTTGTTTACAGGAGCCTATGAGCAGTTCTTC.

V gene TRBV30 combines with J gene TRBJ1-1; TRBD1 is a possible D gene (5 bases). The germline V and J ends were trimmed by 8 bases and 3 bases, with 19 bases remaining between them. The CDR3 is made up of 14 amino acids. Per germline, CDR1 GTSNPN and CDR2 SVGIG (reference sequence). Written as DNA, the CDR3 is TGTGCCCGCGGAGGGGAGACCGCGGACACTGAAGCTTTCTTT. Amino acids: CARGGETADTEAFF.

This clone came up once. The V call is TRBV4-1, the J call TRBJ2-3, with 9 bases matching TRBD2. CDR1 and CDR2 (germline): MGHRA, YSYEKL. V was pared by 4 bases and J by 0 bases, with 5 bases of the junction left unmatched. The CDR3 sequence is 16 residues long. For the CDR3, the DNA is TGCGCCAGCAGCCCCCAAGCGGGGGGCAGCACAGATACGCAGTATTTT. Protein: CASSPQAGGSTDTQYF.

The chain combines TRBV7-9 with TRBJ2-5, with D possibly being TRBD2 (6 bases). The germline V gene encodes CDR1 SEHNR and CDR2 FQNEAQ (reference sequence). The CDR3 loop spans 15 amino acids. The germline V and J ends were trimmed by 3 bases and 2 bases, with 13 bases remaining between them. The CDR3 sequence is CASSFFGTDQETQYF. For the CDR3, the DNA is TGTGCCAGCAGCTTCTTTGGGACTGATCAAGAGACCCAGTACTTC.